These 5 T cell receptor beta chains originate from one sample sequenced in a study of shared T cell receptors in the human thymus. Measured with immunoSEQ multiplex PCR; TCRdb has only the in-frame clones, and not every one. The table shows hundreds of thousands of clones, with 88% occurring only once. The same data also contributed to another study, on human thymus T cells.

Material for sequencing was thymocytes. Receptor source: a boy under two years old with a congenital heart defect.

This chain links TRBV6-4 with TRBJ1-2, with D unresolved. CDR3 length: 15 amino acids. Germline-derived CDR1 and CDR2 are MRHNA and SNTAGT. The V end was cut by 0 bases, the J end by 2 bases, with 10 bases between. CDR3 DNA sequence: TGTGCCAGCAGTGACTCGAGGCAGCCAAACTATGGCTACACCTTC. Its translation: CASSDSRQPNYGYTF.

This chain connects TRBV25-1 to TRBJ1-4; maybe TRBD1 (6 bases). This CDR3 has 15 residues. The ends were cut back, 4 bases at V and 7 bases at J, with 16 bases in the middle. CDR1 and CDR2 (germline): MGHDK, SYGVNS. The CDR3 sequence: CASSAKAGTPEKLFF. In DNA, the CDR3 is TGTGCCAGCAGTGCGAAGGCCGGGACACCTGAAAAACTGTTTTTT. Full variable domain (outside the CDR3, taken from reference TRBV25-1 and TRBJ1-4): EADIYQTPRYLVIGTGKKITLECSQTMGHDKMYWYQQDPGMELHLIHYSYGVNSTEKGDLSSESTVSRIRTEHFPLTLESARPSHTSQYLCASSAKAGTPEKLFFGSGTQLSVL.

V usage is TRBV4-2 and J usage is TRBJ2-1; 10 bases line up with TRBD2. The CDR3 consists of 15 residues. CDR1 and CDR2 (germline): LGHNA, YNFKEQ. The V and J ends lost 3 bases and 4 bases, in that order; junction bases with no gene match: 3. CDR3 residues: CASSHRTSGYNEQFF. The CDR3 region has the DNA TGTGCCAGCAGCCACCGGACTAGCGGATACAATGAGCAGTTCTTC.

The rearrangement uses TRBV11-2 and TRBJ1-4; 9 bases agree with TRBD1. V lost 0 bases and J lost 7; bases outside the gene matches: 9. Looked up from germline, CDR1 is SGHAT and CDR2 is FQNNGV. The CDR3 contains 17 residues. The CDR3 DNA sequence: TGTGCCAGCAGCTTAGATCCGAAGGGACAGGGCTGTGAAAAACTGTTTTTT. The encoded protein is CASSLDPKGQGCEKLFF. The variable domain in full, completed from reference TRBV11-2 and TRBJ1-4, reads EAGVAQSPRYKIIEKRQSVAFWCNPISGHATLYWYQQILGQGPKLLIQFQNNGVVDDSQLPKDRFSAERLKGVDSTLKIQPAKLEDSAVYLCASSLDPKGQGCEKLFFGSGTQLSVL.

The V and J genes are TRBV27 and TRBJ1-2; TRBD1 matches 9 bases. Germline V lookup: CDR1 MNHEY, CDR2 SMNVEV (reference sequence). The CDR3 totals 13 residues. The V gene end was trimmed by 7 bases and the J gene end by 7 bases; junction bases not matched to a gene: 7. The chain's CDR3 is CASKRGQGIGYTF. CDR3 nucleotides: TGTGCCAGCAAAAGGGGACAGGGCATTGGCTACACCTTC.